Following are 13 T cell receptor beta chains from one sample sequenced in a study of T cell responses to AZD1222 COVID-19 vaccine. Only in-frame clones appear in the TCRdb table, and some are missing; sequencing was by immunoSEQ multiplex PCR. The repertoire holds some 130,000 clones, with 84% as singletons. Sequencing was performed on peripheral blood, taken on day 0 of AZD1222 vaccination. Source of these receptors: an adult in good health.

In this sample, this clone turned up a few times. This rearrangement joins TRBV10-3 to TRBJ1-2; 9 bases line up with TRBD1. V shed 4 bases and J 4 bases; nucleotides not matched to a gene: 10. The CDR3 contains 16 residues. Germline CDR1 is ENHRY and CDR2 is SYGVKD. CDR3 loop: CAISGTGTGRPYGYTF. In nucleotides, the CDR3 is TGTGCCATCAGTGGAACCGGGACAGGGAGACCCTATGGCTACACCTTC.

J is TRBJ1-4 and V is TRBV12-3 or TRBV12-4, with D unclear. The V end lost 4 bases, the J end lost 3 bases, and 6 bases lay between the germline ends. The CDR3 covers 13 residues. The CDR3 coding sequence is TGTGCCAGCAGTTCCCCCCCTAATGAAAAACTGTTTTTT. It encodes CASSSPPNEKLFF.

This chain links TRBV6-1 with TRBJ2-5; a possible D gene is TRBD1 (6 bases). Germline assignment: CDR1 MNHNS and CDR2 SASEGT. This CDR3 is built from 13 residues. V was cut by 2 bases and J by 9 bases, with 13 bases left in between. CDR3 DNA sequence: TGTGCCAGCAGTGAAACAGGGTCGGTGCCCCAGTACTTC. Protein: CASSETGSVPQYF.

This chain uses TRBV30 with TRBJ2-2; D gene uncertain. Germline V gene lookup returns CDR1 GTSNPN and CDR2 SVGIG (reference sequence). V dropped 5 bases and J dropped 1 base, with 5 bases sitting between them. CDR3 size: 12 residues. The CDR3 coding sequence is TGTGCCTGGTACGGGAACACCGGGGAGCTGTTTTTT. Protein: CAWYGNTGELFF.

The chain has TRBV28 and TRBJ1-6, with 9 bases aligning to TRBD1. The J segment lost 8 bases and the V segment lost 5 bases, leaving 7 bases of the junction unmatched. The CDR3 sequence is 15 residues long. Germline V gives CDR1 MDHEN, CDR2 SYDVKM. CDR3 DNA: TGTGCCAGCAGTGGAGAGGGGACAGGGTATTCACCCCTCCACTTT. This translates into CASSGEGTGYSPLHF.

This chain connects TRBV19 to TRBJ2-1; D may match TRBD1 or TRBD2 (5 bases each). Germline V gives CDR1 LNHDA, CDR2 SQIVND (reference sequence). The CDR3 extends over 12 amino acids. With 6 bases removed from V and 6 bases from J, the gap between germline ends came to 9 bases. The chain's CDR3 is CASRRGGNEQFF. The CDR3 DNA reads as TGTGCCAGTAGGAGGGGTGGCAATGAGCAGTTCTTC.

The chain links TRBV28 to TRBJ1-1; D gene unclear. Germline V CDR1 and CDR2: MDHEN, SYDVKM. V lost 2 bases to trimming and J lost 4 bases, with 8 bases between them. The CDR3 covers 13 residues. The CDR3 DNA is TGTGCCAGCAGTTTACCGGAGTTCACTGAAGCTTTCTTT. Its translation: CASSLPEFTEAFF. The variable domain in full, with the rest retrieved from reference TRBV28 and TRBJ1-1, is DVKVTQSSRYLVKRTGEKVFLECVQDMDHENMFWYRQDPGLGLRLIYFSYDVKMKEKGDIPEGYSVSREKKERFSLILESASTNQTSMYLCASSLPEFTEAFFGQGTRLTVV.

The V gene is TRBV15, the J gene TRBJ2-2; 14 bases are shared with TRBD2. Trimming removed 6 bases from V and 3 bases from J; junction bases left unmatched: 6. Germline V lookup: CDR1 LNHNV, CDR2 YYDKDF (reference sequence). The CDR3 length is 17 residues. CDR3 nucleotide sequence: TGTGCCACCAGGGGACTAGCGGGGGATTGGGACACCGGGGAGCTGTTTTTT. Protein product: CATRGLAGDWDTGELFF.

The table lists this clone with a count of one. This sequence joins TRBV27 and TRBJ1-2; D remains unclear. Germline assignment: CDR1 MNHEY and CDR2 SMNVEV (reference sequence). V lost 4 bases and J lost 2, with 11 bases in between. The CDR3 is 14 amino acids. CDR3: CASSYRGWNYGYTF. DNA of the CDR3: TGTGCCAGCAGTTACCGGGGTTGGAACTATGGCTACACCTTC.

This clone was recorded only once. The CDR3 nucleotides are TGTGCCGTCCAGGACAGGGGCGGCTATGGCTACACCTTC. Its protein product is CAVQDRGGYGYTF. The rearrangement joins TRBV28 to TRBJ1-2, with TRBD1 identical over 9 bases. Per the germline V gene, CDR1 is MDHEN and CDR2 is SYDVKM. With 11 bases clipped from V and 4 bases from J, the junction kept 8 bases outside the gene matches. The CDR3 runs 13 residues.

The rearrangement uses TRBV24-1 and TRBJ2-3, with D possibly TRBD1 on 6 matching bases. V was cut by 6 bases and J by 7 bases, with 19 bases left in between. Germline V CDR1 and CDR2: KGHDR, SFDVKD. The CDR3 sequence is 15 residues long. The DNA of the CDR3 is TGTGCCACCAGTTCCCACAGGGTTGGGGTAAATACGCAGTATTTT. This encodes CATSSHRVGVNTQYF.

The CDR3 coding sequence is TGTGCCAGCAGCCAATGGGGCAGCTTCTACGAGCAGTACTTC. Translating it yields CASSQWGSFYEQYF. The chain couples TRBV14 to TRBJ2-7; D is possibly TRBD1 (5 bases). The CDR3 is made up of 14 amino acids. Deletions cut 2 bases from V and 3 bases from J, with 11 bases between. Germline lookup yields CDR1 SGHDN and CDR2 FVKESK.

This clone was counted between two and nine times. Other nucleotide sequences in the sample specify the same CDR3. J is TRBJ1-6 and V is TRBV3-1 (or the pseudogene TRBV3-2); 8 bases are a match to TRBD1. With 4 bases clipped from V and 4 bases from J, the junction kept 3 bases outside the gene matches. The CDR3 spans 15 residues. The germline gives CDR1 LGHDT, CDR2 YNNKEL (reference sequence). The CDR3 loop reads CASSRGQGYNSPLHF. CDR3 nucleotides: TGTGCCAGCAGCCGAGGACAGGGATATAATTCACCCCTCCACTTT.